This TCR beta chain was observed in a study of cytomegalovirus exposure and HLA in healthy donors. This clone appeared a few times. The target antigen is unknown. The PCR employed 60 Vbeta primers together with 13 Jbeta primers. TCRdb keeps only in-frame clones here, not all; method: immunoSEQ multiplex PCR. Here the sample spans under 200,000 clones, approximately 82% being singletons. General study findings and limits: CMV serostatus stood as the only immune exposure information on hand. Sequencing artifact likely explains a cluster of highly shared sequence variants. Apparent HLA restriction characterized most CMV-associated TCR beta chains in a later analysis. The listing of roughly 160 TCR beta chains classed them as cytomegalovirus-associated.

This TCR was sampled from a male donor in good health and CMV-seropositive. Input material: PBMCs.

As DNA, the CDR3 is TGTGCCAGCAGTGAGAGGACAGCTAACACTGAAGCTTTCTTT. It specifies CASSERTANTEAFF. V and J are TRBV2 and TRBJ1-1, with D tentatively TRBD1 (6 bases). Trimming removed 3 bases from V and 2 bases from J, with 10 bases in between. CDR3 size: 14 residues. Germline-derived CDR1 and CDR2 are SNHLY and FYNNEI.